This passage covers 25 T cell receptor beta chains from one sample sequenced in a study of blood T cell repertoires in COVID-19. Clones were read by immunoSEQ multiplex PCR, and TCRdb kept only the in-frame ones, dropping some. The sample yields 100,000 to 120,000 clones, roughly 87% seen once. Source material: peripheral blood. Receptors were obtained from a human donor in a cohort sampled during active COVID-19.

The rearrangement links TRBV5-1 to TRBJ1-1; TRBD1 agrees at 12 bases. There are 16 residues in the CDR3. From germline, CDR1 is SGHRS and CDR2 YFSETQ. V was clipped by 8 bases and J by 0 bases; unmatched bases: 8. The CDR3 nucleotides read TGCGCCAGTAGGGGACAGGGGGCGTTGGTGAACACTGAAGCTTTCTTT. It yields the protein CASRGQGALVNTEAFF.

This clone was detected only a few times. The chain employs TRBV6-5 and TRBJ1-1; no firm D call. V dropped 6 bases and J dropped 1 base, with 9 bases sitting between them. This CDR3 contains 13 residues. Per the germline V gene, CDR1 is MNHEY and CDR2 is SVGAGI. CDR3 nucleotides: TGTGCCAGCAGCCGTGTGCGGAACACTGAAGCTTTCTTT. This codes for CASSRVRNTEAFF.

DNA for the CDR3: TGTGCCATCAGTGACTACTCTGGAAACACCATATATTTT. Translated, it gives CAISDYSGNTIYF. This sequence joins TRBV10-3 and TRBJ1-3; no clear D gene. The V end lost 3 bases, the J end lost 0 bases, and 3 bases lay between the germline ends. This CDR3 is built from 13 residues. CDR1 is ENHRY, CDR2 SYGVKD, per germline.

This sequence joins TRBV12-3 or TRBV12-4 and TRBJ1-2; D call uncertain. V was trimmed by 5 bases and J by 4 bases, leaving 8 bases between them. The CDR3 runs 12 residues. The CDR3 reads CASSTLGYGYTF. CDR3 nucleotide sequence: TGTGCCAGCAGTACCCTCGGCTATGGCTACACCTTC.

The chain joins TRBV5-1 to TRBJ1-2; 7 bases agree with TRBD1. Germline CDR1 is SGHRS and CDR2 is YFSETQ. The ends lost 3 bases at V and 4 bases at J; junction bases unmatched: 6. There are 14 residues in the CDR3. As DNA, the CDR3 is TGCGCCAGCAGCTCCTACCGGGACAGCTATGGCTACACCTTC. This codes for CASSSYRDSYGYTF.

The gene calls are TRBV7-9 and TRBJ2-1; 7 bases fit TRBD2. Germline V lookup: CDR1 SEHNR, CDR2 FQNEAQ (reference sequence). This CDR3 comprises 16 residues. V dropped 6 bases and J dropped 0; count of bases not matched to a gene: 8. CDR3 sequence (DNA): TGTGCCAGCAGATCAATAGCGGGTAGCTCCTACAATGAGCAGTTCTTC. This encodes CASRSIAGSSYNEQFF.

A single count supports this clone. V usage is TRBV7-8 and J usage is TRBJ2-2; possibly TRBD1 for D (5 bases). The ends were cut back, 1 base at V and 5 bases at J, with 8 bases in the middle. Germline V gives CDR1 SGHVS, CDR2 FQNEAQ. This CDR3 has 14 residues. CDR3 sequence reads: CASSLVQGTGELFF. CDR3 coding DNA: TGTGCCAGCAGCTTAGTCCAGGGTACCGGGGAGCTGTTTTTT.

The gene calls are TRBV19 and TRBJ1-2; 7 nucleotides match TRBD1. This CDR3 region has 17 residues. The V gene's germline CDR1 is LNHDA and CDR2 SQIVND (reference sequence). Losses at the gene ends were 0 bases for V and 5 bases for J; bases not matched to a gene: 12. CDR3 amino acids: CASSIDRGAISGYGYTF. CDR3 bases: TGTGCCAGTAGTATAGACAGGGGGGCGATCTCAGGGTATGGCTACACCTTC.

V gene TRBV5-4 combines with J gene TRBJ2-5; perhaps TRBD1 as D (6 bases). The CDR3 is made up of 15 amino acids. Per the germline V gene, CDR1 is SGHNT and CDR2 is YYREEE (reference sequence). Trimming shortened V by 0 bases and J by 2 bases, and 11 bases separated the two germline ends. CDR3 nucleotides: TGTGCCAGCAGCTTGGATCCAGGACAGCAAGAGACCCAGTACTTC. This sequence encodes CASSLDPGQQETQYF.

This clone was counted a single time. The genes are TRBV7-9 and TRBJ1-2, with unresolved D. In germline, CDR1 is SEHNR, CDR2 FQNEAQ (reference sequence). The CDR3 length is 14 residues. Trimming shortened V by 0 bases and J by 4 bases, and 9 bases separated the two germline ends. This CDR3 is CASSLAEGSYGYTF. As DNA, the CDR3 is TGTGCCAGCAGCTTAGCGGAGGGCAGCTATGGCTACACCTTC. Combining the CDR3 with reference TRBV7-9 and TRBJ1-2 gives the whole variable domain DTGVSQNPRHKITKRGQNVTFRCDPISEHNRLYWYRQTLGQGPEFLTYFQNEAQLEKSRLLSDRFSAERPKGSFSTLEIQRTEQGDSAMYLCASSLAEGSYGYTFGSGTRLTVV.

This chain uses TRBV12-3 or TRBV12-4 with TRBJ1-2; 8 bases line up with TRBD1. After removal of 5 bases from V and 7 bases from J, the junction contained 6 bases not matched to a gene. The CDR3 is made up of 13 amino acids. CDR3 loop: CASSRTGWVGYTF. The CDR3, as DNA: TGTGCCAGCAGTAGGACAGGGTGGGTTGGCTACACCTTC.

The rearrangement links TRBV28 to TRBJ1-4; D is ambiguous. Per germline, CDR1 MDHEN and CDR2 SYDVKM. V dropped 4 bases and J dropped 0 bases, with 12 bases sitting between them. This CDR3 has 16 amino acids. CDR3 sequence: CASSSMLGATNEKLFF. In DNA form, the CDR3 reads TGTGCCAGCAGTTCGATGCTGGGAGCAACTAATGAAAAACTGTTTTTT. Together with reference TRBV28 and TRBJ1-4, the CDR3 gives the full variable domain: DVKVTQSSRYLVKRTGEKVFLECVQDMDHENMFWYRQDPGLGLRLIYFSYDVKMKEKGDIPEGYSVSREKKERFSLILESASTNQTSMYLCASSSMLGATNEKLFFGSGTQLSVL.

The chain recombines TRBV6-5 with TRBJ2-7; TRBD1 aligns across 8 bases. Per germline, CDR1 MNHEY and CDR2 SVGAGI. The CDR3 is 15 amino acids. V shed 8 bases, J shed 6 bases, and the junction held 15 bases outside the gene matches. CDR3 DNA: TGTGCCAGCGGATCCGGGACAGGCTCCTCACGCGAGCAGTACTTC. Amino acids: CASGSGTGSSREQYF.

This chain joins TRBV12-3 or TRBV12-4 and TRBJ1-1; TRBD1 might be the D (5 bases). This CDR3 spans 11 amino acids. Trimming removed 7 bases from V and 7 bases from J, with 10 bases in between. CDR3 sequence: CASTRGNEAFF. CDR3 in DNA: TGTGCCAGCACCCGGGGGAATGAAGCTTTCTTT.

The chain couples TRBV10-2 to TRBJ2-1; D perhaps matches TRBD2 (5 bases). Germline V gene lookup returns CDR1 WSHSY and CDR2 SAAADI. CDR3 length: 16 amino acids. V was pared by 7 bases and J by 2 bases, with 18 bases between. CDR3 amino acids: CASTPQTGNTYNEQFF. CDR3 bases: TGCGCCAGCACCCCTCAAACCGGGAACACCTACAATGAGCAGTTCTTC.

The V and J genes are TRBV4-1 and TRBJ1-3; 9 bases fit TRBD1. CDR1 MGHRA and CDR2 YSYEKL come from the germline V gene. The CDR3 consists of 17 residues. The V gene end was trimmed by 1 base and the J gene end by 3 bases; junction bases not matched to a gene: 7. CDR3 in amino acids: CASSQGQGGYGGNTIYF. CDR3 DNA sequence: TGCGCCAGCAGCCAAGGACAGGGGGGTTATGGTGGAAACACCATATATTTT.

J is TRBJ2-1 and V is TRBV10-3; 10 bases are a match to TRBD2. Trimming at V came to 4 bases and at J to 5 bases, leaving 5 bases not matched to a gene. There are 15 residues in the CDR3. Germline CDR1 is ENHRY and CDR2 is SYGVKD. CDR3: CAISGGLASNNEQFF. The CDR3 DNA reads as TGTGCCATCAGTGGGGGACTAGCGTCCAACAATGAGCAGTTCTTC.

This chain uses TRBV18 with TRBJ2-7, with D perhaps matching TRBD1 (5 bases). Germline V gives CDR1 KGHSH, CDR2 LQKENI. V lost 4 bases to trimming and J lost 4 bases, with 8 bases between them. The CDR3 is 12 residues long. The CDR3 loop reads CASSQGVYEQYF. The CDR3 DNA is TGTGCCAGCTCACAAGGGGTTTACGAGCAGTACTTC.

CDR3: CASSFDSQGTNEKLFF. DNA for the CDR3: TGTGCCAGCAGTTTTGACAGTCAAGGAACTAATGAAAAACTGTTTTTT. The V and J genes are TRBV28 and TRBJ1-4; a possible D gene is TRBD1 (5 bases). The length of the CDR3 is 16 residues. Germline values: CDR1 MDHEN, CDR2 SYDVKM. Deletions cut 3 bases from V and 1 base from J, with 12 bases between.

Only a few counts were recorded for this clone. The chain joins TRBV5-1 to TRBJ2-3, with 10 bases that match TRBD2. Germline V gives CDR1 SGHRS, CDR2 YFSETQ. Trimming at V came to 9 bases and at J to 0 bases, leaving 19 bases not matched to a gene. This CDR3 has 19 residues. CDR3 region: CATKRASGRPMTSTDTQYF. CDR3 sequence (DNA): TGCGCCACCAAGAGGGCTAGCGGGAGACCCATGACTAGCACAGATACGCAGTATTTT.

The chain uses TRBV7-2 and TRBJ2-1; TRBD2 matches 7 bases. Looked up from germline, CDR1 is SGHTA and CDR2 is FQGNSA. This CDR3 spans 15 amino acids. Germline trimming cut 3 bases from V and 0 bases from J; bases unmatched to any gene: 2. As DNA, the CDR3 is TGTGCCAGCAGCTTGCGGGGGACCTCCTACAATGAGCAGTTCTTC. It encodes CASSLRGTSYNEQFF.

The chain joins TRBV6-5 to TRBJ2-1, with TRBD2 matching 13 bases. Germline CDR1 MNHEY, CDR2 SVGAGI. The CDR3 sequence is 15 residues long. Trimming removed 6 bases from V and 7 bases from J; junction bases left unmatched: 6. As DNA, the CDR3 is TGTGCCAGCAGGGGGGGGACTAGCGGGAATAATGAGCAGTTCTTC. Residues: CASRGGTSGNNEQFF.

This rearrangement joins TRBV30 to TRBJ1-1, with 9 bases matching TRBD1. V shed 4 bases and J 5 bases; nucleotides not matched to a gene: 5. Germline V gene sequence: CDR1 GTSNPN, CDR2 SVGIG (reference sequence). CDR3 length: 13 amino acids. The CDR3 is CAWTVQGATEAFF. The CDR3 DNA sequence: TGTGCCTGGACGGTACAGGGGGCGACTGAAGCTTTCTTT.

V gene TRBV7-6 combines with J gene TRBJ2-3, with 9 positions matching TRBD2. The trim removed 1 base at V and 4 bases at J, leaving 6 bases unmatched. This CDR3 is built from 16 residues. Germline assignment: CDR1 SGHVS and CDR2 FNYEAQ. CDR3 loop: CASSLVGGRAADTQYF. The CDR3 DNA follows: TGTGCCAGCAGCTTAGTTGGCGGGAGGGCCGCAGATACGCAGTATTTT.

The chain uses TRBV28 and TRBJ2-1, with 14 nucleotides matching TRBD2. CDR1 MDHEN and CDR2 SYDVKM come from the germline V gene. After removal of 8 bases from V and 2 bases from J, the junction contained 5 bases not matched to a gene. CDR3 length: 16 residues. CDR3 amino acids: CASWGLAGEAYNEQFF. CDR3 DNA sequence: TGTGCCAGCTGGGGACTAGCGGGAGAAGCCTACAATGAGCAGTTCTTC.